Below are 15 T cell receptor beta chains sequenced from a single sample in a study of radiotherapy plus CTLA-4 blockade in lung cancer. Here immunoSEQ multiplex PCR was the method, and the copy in TCRdb shows in-frame clones only, minus some. The sample includes tens of thousands of clones, over 80% of them seen just once. The sequencing here drew on peripheral blood, taken from a patient treated with radiotherapy plus ipilimumab. The receptor set was obtained from a human donor with non-small cell lung cancer that progressed on radiotherapy plus ipilimumab.

The V and J genes are TRBV5-1 and TRBJ2-7, with 9 bases fitting TRBD1. The CDR3 is 13 amino acids. Looked up from germline, CDR1 is SGHRS and CDR2 is YFSETQ. V shed 0 bases and J 6 bases; nucleotides not matched to a gene: 1. The CDR3 protein is CASSLGQGVEQYF. The CDR3 DNA reads as TGCGCCAGCAGCTTGGGACAGGGGGTCGAGCAGTACTTC.

The chain carries TRBV7-3 and TRBJ1-1, with D unresolved. The V gene's germline CDR1 is SGHTA and CDR2 FQGTGA. The CDR3 consists of 14 residues. The V and J ends lost 4 bases and 1 base respectively, with 10 bases between them. CDR3 sequence reads: CASSSGAENTEAFF. In DNA form, the CDR3 reads TGTGCCAGCAGCTCGGGAGCGGAGAACACTGAAGCTTTCTTT.

This clone has only a few counts. This chain connects TRBV11-2 to TRBJ2-2, with a tentative D call TRBD1 (6 bases). V was shortened by 4 bases and J by 4 bases, with 13 bases between the two germline ends. The CDR3 sequence is 15 residues long. Germline CDR1 and CDR2: SGHAT and FQNNGV. This CDR3 is CASSSGQRATGELFF. CDR3 in DNA: TGTGCCAGCAGCTCGGGACAAAGAGCCACCGGGGAGCTGTTTTTT.

The gene calls are TRBV18 and TRBJ2-7; D remains ambiguous. V was clipped by 1 base and J by 3 bases, with 10 bases between them. The germline CDR1 and CDR2 sequences are KGHSH and LQKENI. CDR3 length equals 14 residues. This CDR3 is CASSPLEGFYEQYF. CDR3 nucleotides: TGTGCCAGCTCACCACTGGAAGGGTTCTACGAGCAGTACTTC. The variable domain in full, completed from reference TRBV18 and TRBJ2-7, reads NAGVMQNPRHLVRRRGQEARLRCSPMKGHSHVYWYRQLPEEGLKFMVYLQKENIIDESGMPKERFSAEFPKEGPSILRIQQVVRGDSAAYFCASSPLEGFYEQYFGPGTRLTVT.

Only a few counts were recorded for this clone. The chain carries TRBV7-2 and TRBJ2-5; 7 bases align to TRBD2. V was clipped by 4 bases and J by 4 bases; unmatched bases: 3. Looked up from germline, CDR1 is SGHTA and CDR2 is FQGNSA. The CDR3 sequence is 13 residues long. The CDR3, as DNA: TGTGCCAGCAGCTGGGGACTATTAGAGACCCAGTACTTC. Translating gives CASSWGLLETQYF.

V gene TRBV18 combines with J gene TRBJ2-7; perhaps D is TRBD1 or TRBD2 (5 bases each). The CDR3 totals 14 residues. Germline V gene lookup returns CDR1 KGHSH and CDR2 LQKENI. V lost 4 bases, J lost 2 bases, and 12 bases lay in between. In DNA form, the CDR3 reads TGTGCCAGCTCACTAAGTGAGGGGCCCTACGAGCAGTACTTC. Amino acid sequence: CASSLSEGPYEQYF. Full variable domain (remainder filled in from reference TRBV18 and TRBJ2-7): NAGVMQNPRHLVRRRGQEARLRCSPMKGHSHVYWYRQLPEEGLKFMVYLQKENIIDESGMPKERFSAEFPKEGPSILRIQQVVRGDSAAYFCASSLSEGPYEQYFGPGTRLTVT.

CDR3 DNA sequence: TGTGCCAGCAGCCCTTACTTAAGCGGGAGCTCTGGAAACACCATATATTTT. It is translated as CASSPYLSGSSGNTIYF. The chain couples TRBV11-2 to TRBJ1-3, with D unclear. V was shortened by 5 bases and J by 0 bases, with 17 bases between the two germline ends. CDR1 SGHAT and CDR2 FQNNGV come from the germline V gene. The CDR3 totals 17 residues.

The chain joins TRBV6-1 to TRBJ2-7; no reliable D call. The CDR3 sequence is 11 residues long. Trimming pared 3 bases from V and 7 bases from J, leaving 7 bases between. CDR1 is MNHNS and CDR2 is SASEGT in the germline V gene. The CDR3 sequence: CASSDYWEQYF. CDR3 nucleotides: TGTGCCAGCAGTGACTATTGGGAGCAGTACTTC.

The J gene is TRBJ2-5, the V gene TRBV10-3; possibly TRBD2 for D (6 bases). V was shortened by 5 bases and J by 2 bases, with 9 bases between the two germline ends. The V gene's germline CDR1 is ENHRY and CDR2 SYGVKD. This CDR3 has 13 amino acids. The CDR3: CAISLAEQETQYF. CDR3 nucleotides: TGTGCCATCAGTTTAGCGGAACAAGAGACCCAGTACTTC.

The genes are TRBV27 and TRBJ2-7, with a weak D call TRBD2 (6 bases). The CDR3 is made up of 11 amino acids. V was clipped by 4 bases and J by 7 bases, with 8 bases between them. Germline V gives CDR1 MNHEY, CDR2 SMNVEV (reference sequence). For the CDR3, the DNA is TGTGCCAGCAGTTCGGGGGAAGAGCAGTACTTC. Its translation: CASSSGEEQYF.

This chain uses TRBV11-2 with TRBJ2-7; 9 nucleotides align to TRBD2. This CDR3 comprises 15 residues. With 3 bases clipped from V and 0 bases from J, the junction kept 3 bases outside the gene matches. The V gene's germline CDR1 is SGHAT and CDR2 FQNNGV. This CDR3 is CASSFSGGRSYEQYF. CDR3 sequence (DNA): TGTGCCAGCAGCTTTAGCGGGGGCCGCTCCTACGAGCAGTACTTC.

This clone was counted a single time. This chain joins TRBV9 and TRBJ2-1, with a weak D call TRBD2 (5 bases). CDR3 size: 11 residues. Trimming removed 4 bases at V and 10 bases at J, with 9 bases between. Per germline, CDR1 SGDLS and CDR2 YYNGEE. The chain's CDR3 is CASSPGGEQFF. CDR3 in DNA: TGTGCCAGCAGCCCAGGCGGGGAGCAGTTCTTC.

V and J are TRBV6-5 and TRBJ1-5; no clear D gene. Germline V gene sequence: CDR1 MNHEY, CDR2 SVGAGI. The CDR3 runs 14 residues. V was cut by 8 bases and J by 0 bases, with 11 bases left in between. CDR3: CASGNPFSNQPQHF. DNA of the CDR3: TGTGCCAGCGGGAACCCCTTTAGCAATCAGCCCCAGCATTTT.

This rearrangement joins TRBV10-3 to TRBJ2-5; the D gene is possibly TRBD2 (5 bases). Trimming pared 6 bases from V and 5 bases from J, leaving 13 bases between. CDR1 is ENHRY and CDR2 is SYGVKD in the germline V gene. The CDR3 has 13 amino acids. The CDR3 DNA reads TGTGCCATCAGACCAACCCCGGGGGAGACCCAGTACTTC. Its translation: CAIRPTPGETQYF.

V gene TRBV5-1 combines with J gene TRBJ1-2; TRBD1 aligns across 8 bases. The CDR3 has 15 amino acids. V lost 6 bases, J lost 3 bases, and 10 bases stayed unmatched. Germline V gene sequence: CDR1 SGHRS, CDR2 YFSETQ. The CDR3 sequence: CASTPMVTGDYGYTF. Here the CDR3 DNA reads TGCGCCAGCACCCCAATGGTGACAGGGGACTATGGCTACACCTTC.